A single T cell receptor beta chain is shown here with its context. Cohorts were assigned according to the clinical history that participants reported. The sample is drawn from a study of blood T cell repertoires in COVID-19. The V and J ends lost 4 bases and 4 bases respectively, with 16 bases between them. The CDR3 covers 16 residues. The germline gives CDR1 MGHRA, CDR2 YSYEKL. Profiled with immunoSEQ multiplex PCR; TCRdb holds only in-frame clones, not every one. Of 150,000 or so clones in the sample, more than 70% were seen once. Sequencing was done on a sample of PBMCs or T cells enriched from blood (not recorded which). This rearrangement joins TRBV4-1 to TRBJ2-2; possibly TRBD2 for D (7 bases). This sequence originates from a man aged 55 to 70 who had recovered from COVID-19. CDR3 sequence: CASSPPRGAGTGELFF. The DNA for the CDR3 is TGCGCCAGCAGCCCTCCCCGGGGGGCCGGCACCGGGGAGCTGTTTTTT.